This T cell receptor beta chain was found in a study of T cell responses to AZD1222 COVID-19 vaccine. Findings and caveats of the study: The study found Spike-specific TCR breadth and depth rose after two AZD1222 doses. Sampled repertoires all dated from after the peak T cell response. Donors were chiefly white British, with a greater number of females, and clonal diversity was perhaps underestimated.

To note about this clone: Its antigen is unidentified.

V lost 5 bases and J lost 5, with 12 bases in between. The CDR3 is 13 amino acids. CDR1 is SGHAT and CDR2 is FQDESV in the germline V gene (reference sequence). Using immunoSEQ multiplex PCR, the repertoire was profiled, and TCRdb retains in-frame clones only, with some absent. The data show 150,000 to 200,000 clones, about 91% seen once. This sample comprised peripheral blood, obtained 28 days after the second AZD1222 dose. This TCR derives from an adult who received the AZD1222 COVID-19 vaccine. V is TRBV11-1 and J is TRBJ1-1; unclear D gene. CDR3 DNA sequence: TGTGCCAGCAGCGTAATTGGGTATACTGAAGCTTTCTTT. Its translation: CASSVIGYTEAFF.